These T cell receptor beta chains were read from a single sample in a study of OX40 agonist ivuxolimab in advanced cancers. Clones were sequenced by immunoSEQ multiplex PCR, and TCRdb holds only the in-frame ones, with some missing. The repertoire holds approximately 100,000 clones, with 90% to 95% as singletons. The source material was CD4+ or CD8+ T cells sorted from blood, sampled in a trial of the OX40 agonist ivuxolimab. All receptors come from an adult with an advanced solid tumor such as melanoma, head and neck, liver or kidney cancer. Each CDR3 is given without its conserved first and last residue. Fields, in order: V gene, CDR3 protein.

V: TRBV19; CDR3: ASSGAGGGDTEAF
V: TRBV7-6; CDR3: ASSLAVGGAGAAYEQY
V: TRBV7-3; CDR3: ASSLAQGSGTEAF
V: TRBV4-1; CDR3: ASSNPGQNYEQY
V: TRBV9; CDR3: ASSVEGLAGNEQF
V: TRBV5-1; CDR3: ASSTQGVLHNEQF
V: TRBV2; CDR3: ASSGLATNTGELF
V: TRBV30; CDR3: ACGAGPQETQY
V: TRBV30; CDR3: AWNRRGAGETQY
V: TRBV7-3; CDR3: ASSLMGQGLDTQY
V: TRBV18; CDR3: ASSPLTGADSGNTIY
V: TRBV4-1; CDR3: ASSQEWTGTYEQY
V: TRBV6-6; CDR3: ASSSTQGDNQPQH
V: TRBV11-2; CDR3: ASSDTRDRDNEKLF
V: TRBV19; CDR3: ASSIVGYQETQY
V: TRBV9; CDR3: ASTRSYNSPLH
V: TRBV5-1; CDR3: ASSLNRETQY
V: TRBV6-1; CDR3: ASKDPEAF
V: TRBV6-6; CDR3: ASSYNRGSYEQY
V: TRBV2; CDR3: ASSGVGANVLT
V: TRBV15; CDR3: ATRLGGYTGELF
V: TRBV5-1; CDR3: ASSLGQGTYGYT
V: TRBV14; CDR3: ASSQEGWRGQETQY
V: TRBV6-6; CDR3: ASGLAGNEQY
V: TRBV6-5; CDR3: ASSPRQGIYNEQF
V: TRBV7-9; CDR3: ASSTSPGRRMETQY
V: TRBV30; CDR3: AFDIPSTDTQY
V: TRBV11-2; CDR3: ASSLAGGTPKAF
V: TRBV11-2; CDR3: ASSLRTSGGLTDTQY
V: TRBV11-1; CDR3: ASSRDRGLNEQF
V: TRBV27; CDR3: ASRRTGFDTEAF
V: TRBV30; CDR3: AWSERGNTIY
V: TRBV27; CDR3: ASSFWGGFGDTQY
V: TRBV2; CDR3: ASSRGQMGTGELF
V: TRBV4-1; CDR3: ASSQSGQGPQQPQH
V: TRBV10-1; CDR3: ASSDPGALTGELF
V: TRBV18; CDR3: ASSPLGDTEAF
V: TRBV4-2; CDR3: ASSLGQGGYT
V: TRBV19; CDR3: ASSTTGGNQPQH
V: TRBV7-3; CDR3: ASSLANGGAGELF
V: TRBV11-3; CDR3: ASRPRTAPNTEAF
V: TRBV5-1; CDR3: ASAISGQQETQY
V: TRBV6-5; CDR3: ASSPSVGPYEQY
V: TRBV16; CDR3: ASSQTRGDTQY
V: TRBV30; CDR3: AWSFTGAGANVLT
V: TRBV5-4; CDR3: ASSLYESSGNTIY
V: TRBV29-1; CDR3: SVEVGETQY
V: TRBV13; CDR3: ASSLGQGLQETQY